The clone carrying this TCR beta chain was picked up many times. These data originate in a study of T-cell reconstitution after alpha-beta-depleted transplantation in children. Preparation of the TCRbeta library involved a method that used unique molecular identifiers. TCRdb fed the PCR reads into MiXCR, producing one record per CDR3 protein. The sample carries around 94,000 distinct CDR3 sequences, approximately 5.4% recorded once. Germline V gene lookup returns CDR1 SGHRS and CDR2 YFSETQ. Trimming removed 3 bases from V and 4 bases from J, with 11 bases in between. The CDR3 is made up of 14 amino acids.

Source: PBMCs, mostly from graft donor cells, taken 60 days after TCRalphabeta/CD19-depleted stem cell transplant. The TCR originated in a female patient between 2 and 15 years old who had a stem cell transplant for Fanconi anemia, so the T cells may come from the graft donor. This chain links TRBV5-1 with TRBJ2-1; D might be TRBD1 or TRBD2, each matching 5 bases. CDR3 loop: CASSYGTDYNEQFF. The DNA of the CDR3 is TGCGCCAGCAGCTACGGGACGGATTACAATGAGCAGTTCTTC.